The TCR beta chain under discussion was sequenced for a study of OX40 agonist ivuxolimab in advanced cancers. In terms of the full investigation: Ivuxolimab, which targeted the costimulatory receptor OX40 (CD134), was an agonistic, fully human IgG2 monoclonal antibody. Of the 52 patients in dose escalation, about 20 had hepatocellular carcinoma, about 15 had melanoma, 9 had renal cell carcinoma and 9 had head and neck cancer. Prior anti-PD-1, anti-PD-L1 or anti-CTLA-4 therapy was permitted, and checkpoint inhibitors had been received by about 36% of dose-escalation patients. The monotherapy dose-escalation portion (N ≈ 56 patients) of the phase I ivuxolimab trial is reported in the paper. The purpose of peripheral TCRbeta sequencing was to test whether ivuxolimab changed TCR sequence diversity and led to clonal T-cell expansion. The dose-escalation cohort was around 83% male with a mean age of approximately 60 years, ranging from 23 to 79. Intravenous ivuxolimab was administered to patients every 2 weeks at six dose levels: 0.01, 0.1, 0.3, 1.5, 3 and 10 mg/kg. Partial responses occurred in three dose-escalation patients: two with cutaneous melanoma and one with hepatocellular carcinoma.

Patients with autoimmune disease history or receiving systemic immunosuppression were excluded from the trial. In every dose cohort, peripheral blood was drawn for TCR sequencing at baseline, cycle 4 day 1, and cycle 7 day 1. The samples were taken from a phase I, first-in-human, multicenter, open-label dose-escalation trial of ivuxolimab. Adults with locally advanced or metastatic melanoma, renal cell, hepatocellular, or head and neck squamous cell carcinoma were enrolled in the trial. Before TCR sequencing, CD4+ T cells and CD8+ T cells from peripheral blood were sorted into separate populations. Genomic DNA was extracted from sorted cells for sequencing of the TCRbeta CDR3 region. TCRbeta CDR3 regions were sequenced using the immunoSEQ Assay. The immuneACCESS repertoire file appears here via TCRdb, limited to in-frame rearrangements. These files lack a portion of the clones; in checked studies, under half of the deficit traces to unresolved V genes, and the cause of the others is not known. This sample has roughly 20,000 clones in its table, and over 80% of those were observed once. About 18% of the sample rests with the top ten.

V lost 6 bases and J lost 6 bases, and the count of bases not matched to a germline gene is 6. The germline V gene gives CDR1 as MNHEY and CDR2 as SVGAGI. Taken from cysteine to phenylalanine, the CDR3 has 15 residues. Only the CDR3 part of the read is kept: 45 bases, read in frame from the first base. On this clone itself: Its recognized antigen is unknown. Qualities for individual bases were not recorded, and no much larger clone is one base off.

What the work shows at the level of the full study, not this receptor alone: After ivuxolimab, expanded clones were on average more numerous among CD8+ T cells than among CD4+ T cells. Antigen specificity was not determined for the clonally expanded peripheral T cells. Low levels of normalized T-cell clonal expansion were also shown by some nonresponding patients. In partial responders in the 0.1-3.0 mg/kg groups, normalized peripheral clonal expansion was found to be among the lowest, especially among CD8+ T cells. Clonal expansion of both CD4+ and CD8+ blood T cells was observed from baseline to week 6 at doses 0.1 to 3.0 mg/kg.

Sample: CD4+ or CD8+ T cells sorted from blood, taken in a trial of the OX40 agonist ivuxolimab. This clonotype was sampled from an adult with an advanced solid tumor such as melanoma, head and neck, liver or kidney cancer. The chain couples TRBV6-5 to TRBJ1-6, and TRBD1 aligns with 9 junction nucleotides. The DNA sequence is given as TGTGCCAGCAGGACCGGACAGGGGTTTAATTCACCCCTCCACTTT. It codes for CASRTGQGFNSPLHF.